A single TCR beta chain is shown here with its context. Its antigen is still unknown. TCRdb called the reads again in MiXCR, with one record for every CDR3 protein. The top ten clones hold 15% to 20% of a sample with roughly 730,000 distinct CDR3 sequences, 30% to 35% of them seen once. This record comes from a study of T cell repertoires in cytomegalovirus infection. Study background: Researchers turned to recently identified HLA-C-restricted CMV epitopes as well as well-studied HLA-B-restricted ones. TCR beta signatures that were public indicated CMV infection and matching HLA type. Overall study findings and caveats: HLA-C-restricted TCR beta clonotypes specific for CMV led the ex vivo response. Frequencies of public TCR beta families were cumulated, and this identified carriers of CMV plus the relevant HLA.

Germline CDR1 is SGHDN and CDR2 is FVKESK. With 5 bases removed from V and 1 base from J, the gap between germline ends came to 16 bases. The CDR3 sequence is 16 residues long. The receptor comes from a human donor in good health (CMV status not recorded). Some clones in this sample may be carry-over from other donors' samples. This sample comprised cultured PBMCs, obtained from culture after CMV antigen stimulation. V is TRBV14 and J is TRBJ2-3, with D possibly matching TRBD2 (5 bases). CDR3 nucleotides: TGTGCCAGCAGCGAACGGGGATTAGGAGGCACAGATACGCAGTATTTT. Residues: CASSERGLGGTDTQYF.